These T cell receptor beta chains were read from a single sample in a study. TCRdb re-called the RT-PCR reads with MiXCR, one entry per CDR3 protein. The data hold hundreds of thousands of distinct CDR3 sequences, with over 12% observed a single time. The sequencing input was memory CD4+ T cells from blood. The receptors here all came from a female donor in good health, serving as a healthy control. Both conserved end residues are part of each CDR3. Fields, in order: clone size, CDR3 length, J gene, D gene, V gene, CDR3 protein, CDR3 DNA. D genes are given only for firm matches. Not every row has a clone size; where given, it reads once, few, many or a size class.

abundance: .
len: 14
j_gene: TRBJ2-2
d_gene: .
v_gene: TRBV5-1
CDR3aa: CASSLAGGDGELFF
CDR3nt: TGCGCCAGCAGCTTGGCGGGGGGCGACGGGGAGCTGTTTTTT

abundance: few
len: 13
j_gene: TRBJ1-5
d_gene: TRBD1
v_gene: TRBV2
CDR3aa: CATNRDRDQPQHF
CDR3nt: TGTGCCACAAACCGGGACAGGGATCAGCCCCAGCATTTT

abundance: few
len: 16
j_gene: TRBJ2-6
d_gene: .
v_gene: TRBV12-3/TRBV12-4
CDR3aa: CASSFRGGSGANVLTF
CDR3nt: TGTGCCAGCAGTTTCCGGGGCGGGTCTGGGGCCAACGTCCTGACTTTC

abundance: .
len: 14
j_gene: TRBJ1-1
d_gene: .
v_gene: TRBV25-1
CDR3aa: CASAELTWNTEAFF
CDR3nt: TGTGCCAGCGCCGAGCTCACGTGGAACACTGAAGCTTTCTTT

abundance: few
len: 13
j_gene: TRBJ2-5
d_gene: .
v_gene: TRBV10-3
CDR3aa: CAISDWGQETQYF
CDR3nt: TGTGCCATCAGTGATTGGGGCCAAGAGACCCAGTACTTC

abundance: once
len: 18
j_gene: TRBJ1-4
d_gene: .
v_gene: TRBV5-1
CDR3aa: CASSLGLRAASLNEKLFF
CDR3nt: TGCGCCAGCAGCTTGGGCCTACGGGCAGCCAGCCTAAATGAAAAACTGTTTTTT

abundance: .
len: 14
j_gene: TRBJ1-1
d_gene: .
v_gene: TRBV19
CDR3aa: CASRLWGAETEAFF
CDR3nt: TGTGCCTCCCGTCTTTGGGGGGCTGAGACTGAAGCTTTCTTT

abundance: .
len: 15
j_gene: TRBJ2-1
d_gene: TRBD2
v_gene: TRBV7-2
CDR3aa: CASSLRREYYNEQFF
CDR3nt: TGTGCCAGCAGCTTACGGCGGGAGTACTACAATGAGCAGTTCTTC

abundance: many
len: 17
j_gene: TRBJ1-1
d_gene: .
v_gene: TRBV4-3
CDR3aa: CASSQDGGRVGNTEAFF
CDR3nt: TGCGCCAGCAGCCAAGATGGGGGACGGGTAGGGAACACTGAAGCTTTCTTT

abundance: many
len: 14
j_gene: TRBJ2-2
d_gene: .
v_gene: TRBV6-2/TRBV6-3
CDR3aa: CASSRTRNTGELFF
CDR3nt: TGTGCCAGCAGTCGGACCCGTAACACCGGGGAGCTGTTTTTT

abundance: few
len: 14
j_gene: TRBJ2-1
d_gene: .
v_gene: TRBV5-1
CDR3aa: CASSFGASGNEQFF
CDR3nt: TGCGCCAGCAGCTTTGGGGCCAGCGGCAATGAGCAGTTCTTC

abundance: once
len: 18
j_gene: TRBJ2-7
d_gene: .
v_gene: TRBV28
CDR3aa: CASILSPGTQPGTYEQYF
CDR3nt: TGTGCCAGCATCCTATCCCCCGGGACCCAACCAGGAACCTACGAGCAGTACTTC

abundance: few
len: 16
j_gene: TRBJ2-7
d_gene: TRBD2
v_gene: TRBV5-1
CDR3aa: CASTDPGTSGIKEQYF
CDR3nt: TGCGCCAGCACAGACCCCGGGACTAGCGGGATTAAAGAGCAGTACTTC

abundance: few
len: 14
j_gene: TRBJ2-7
d_gene: TRBD1
v_gene: TRBV15
CDR3aa: CATSEGQQGYEQYF
CDR3nt: TGTGCCACCAGCGAGGGACAGCAAGGCTACGAGCAGTACTTC

abundance: many
len: 15
j_gene: TRBJ2-7
d_gene: TRBD2
v_gene: TRBV6-6
CDR3aa: CASRTGTSASYEQYF
CDR3nt: TGTGCCAGCAGAACCGGGACTAGCGCGTCCTACGAGCAGTACTTC

abundance: many
len: 16
j_gene: TRBJ2-3
d_gene: .
v_gene: TRBV30
CDR3aa: CAWSRGTEGRTDTQYF
CDR3nt: TGTGCCTGGAGTAGGGGGACTGAGGGGCGCACAGATACGCAGTATTTT

abundance: .
len: 16
j_gene: TRBJ2-1
d_gene: .
v_gene: TRBV24-1
CDR3aa: CATSDLARGSYNEQFF
CDR3nt: TGTGCCACCAGTGATTTGGCCCGGGGGTCCTACAATGAGCAGTTCTTC

abundance: few
len: 18
j_gene: TRBJ2-1
d_gene: TRBD2
v_gene: TRBV12-3/TRBV12-4
CDR3aa: CASSLSSGRSGSYNEQFF
CDR3nt: TGTGCCAGCAGTTTATCGAGCGGGAGGTCGGGCTCCTACAATGAGCAGTTCTTC

abundance: .
len: 16
j_gene: TRBJ2-7
d_gene: TRBD2
v_gene: TRBV28
CDR3aa: CASSLWGTSGTPEQYF
CDR3nt: TGTGCCAGCAGTTTATGGGGGACTAGCGGGACCCCCGAGCAGTACTTC

abundance: .
len: 14
j_gene: TRBJ2-7
d_gene: TRBD2
v_gene: TRBV7-2
CDR3aa: CASSLRLAGGEQYF
CDR3nt: TGTGCCAGCAGCCTCCGACTAGCGGGAGGCGAGCAGTACTTC

abundance: few
len: 16
j_gene: TRBJ2-5
d_gene: TRBD2
v_gene: TRBV12-3/TRBV12-4
CDR3aa: CASSGLAGGNPETQYF
CDR3nt: TGTGCCAGCAGCGGACTAGCGGGAGGGAATCCGGAGACCCAGTACTTC

abundance: many
len: 15
j_gene: TRBJ1-4
d_gene: .
v_gene: TRBV5-6
CDR3aa: CASSLVASGREKLFF
CDR3nt: TGTGCCAGCAGCTTGGTGGCCTCAGGGCGTGAAAAACTGTTTTTT

abundance: few
len: 13
j_gene: TRBJ1-1
d_gene: TRBD1
v_gene: TRBV5-1
CDR3aa: CASSAEQGTEAFF
CDR3nt: TGCGCCAGCAGTGCCGAACAGGGGACTGAAGCTTTCTTT

abundance: .
len: 13
j_gene: TRBJ1-1
d_gene: .
v_gene: TRBV3-1
CDR3aa: CASSQEGGSEAFF
CDR3nt: TGTGCCAGCAGCCAAGAGGGGGGATCTGAAGCTTTCTTT

abundance: many
len: 14
j_gene: TRBJ2-1
d_gene: .
v_gene: TRBV11-2
CDR3aa: CASTLAGLVNEQFF
CDR3nt: TGTGCCAGCACCCTCGCGGGCCTCGTCAATGAGCAGTTCTTC

abundance: few
len: 13
j_gene: TRBJ2-7
d_gene: .
v_gene: TRBV7-2
CDR3aa: CASSKIAAYEQYF
CDR3nt: TGTGCCAGCAGCAAAATAGCAGCCTACGAGCAGTACTTC

abundance: .
len: 14
j_gene: TRBJ2-3
d_gene: TRBD1
v_gene: TRBV27
CDR3aa: CASRMTGGTDTQYF
CDR3nt: TGTGCCTCTCGAATGACAGGGGGCACAGATACGCAGTATTTT